The clone carrying this TCR beta chain was seen repeatedly, ten times or more. Its antigen is not identified. Template switching added a universal primer site, and cDNA bore unique molecular identifiers. TCRdb reprocessed the 5' RACE reads via MiXCR and lists one record per CDR3 protein. Of some 1,700,000 distinct CDR3 sequences listed, less than 40% are singletons. In germline, CDR1 is SGDLS, CDR2 YYNGEE. The CDR3 covers 13 residues. The V gene lost 0 bases and the J gene lost 6 bases, with 8 bases spanning the gap. The data derive from a study of identical twins. Findings of the study overall: Insertions were reduced in abundant cord blood beta clonotypes but not in memory repertoires. Analyses of zero insertions could be partly confounded by invariant MAIT and iNKT cells.

This chain connects TRBV9 to TRBJ2-3, with D possibly matching TRBD2 (6 bases). Specimen: cord blood. This TCR derives from a newborn girl in good health. This CDR3 is CASSVGGRDTQYF. The CDR3 DNA follows: TGTGCCAGCAGCGTAGGGGGGAGGGATACGCAGTATTTT.